The rows below give T cell receptor beta chains drawn from one sample of a study of cytomegalovirus exposure and HLA in healthy donors. Only in-frame clones appear in the TCRdb table, and some are missing; sequencing was by immunoSEQ multiplex PCR. The sample yields some 120,000 clones, approximately 74% seen once. The sequenced material came from PBMCs. Receptor source: a man in his forties in good health and CMV-seropositive. Both conserved end residues are part of each CDR3. D genes are given only for firm matches. Size values are once, few and many counts, or a class for expanded clones, and some rows have none.

len | abundance | j_gene | d_gene | v_gene | CDR3nt | CDR3aa
19 | NA | TRBJ2-1 | TRBD2 | TRBV5-4 | TGTGCCAGCAGCCCCCGCCCCGTTATAGCGGGAGGTCTCTACAATGAGCAGTTCTTC | CASSPRPVIAGGLYNEQFF
15 | few | TRBJ2-7 | NA | TRBV13 | TGTGCCAGCAGCTTAGAAGGTCAGGGAAGGCACGAGCAGTACTTC | CASSLEGQGRHEQYF
13 | NA | TRBJ1-1 | TRBD1 | TRBV5-5 | TGTGCCAGCAGCACGGACAGGGTTGGTGAAGCTTTCTTT | CASSTDRVGEAFF
13 | NA | TRBJ2-7 | NA | TRBV5-6 | TGTGCCAGCAGCTTGCAGGTTTGGAACGAGCAGTACTTC | CASSLQVWNEQYF
13 | NA | TRBJ1-5 | TRBD1 | TRBV30 | TGTGCCTGGAGTGGGACAGGCGATCAGCCCCAGCATTTT | CAWSGTGDQPQHF
17 | NA | TRBJ2-5 | TRBD1 | TRBV29-1 | TGCAGCGTTCGGACAGGGGAGCCAGGGGCGAGGGGAGAGACCCAGTACTTC | CSVRTGEPGARGETQYF
12 | few | TRBJ1-1 | TRBD1 | TRBV2 | TGTGCCAGCAGGACAGGGTTCACTGAAGCTTTCTTT | CASRTGFTEAFF
18 | few | TRBJ2-2 | NA | TRBV4-3 | TGCGCCAGCAGCCAAGATATTGGGGGACATGCGAACACCGGGGAGCTGTTTTTT | CASSQDIGGHANTGELFF
15 | NA | TRBJ2-5 | TRBD2 | TRBV11-2 | TGTGCCAGCAGCTTAGCTAGCGGGAGTTGGGAGACCCAGTACTTC | CASSLASGSWETQYF
21 | NA | TRBJ1-5 | NA | TRBV5-3 | TGTGCCAGAAGCTTGGTCAAATCGTCGGGCAGGGAAAATCGTAGCAATCAGCCCCAGCATTTT | CARSLVKSSGRENRSNQPQHF
14 | NA | TRBJ2-1 | TRBD2 | TRBV6-1 | TGTGCCAGCAGTGAAGAGCGGGGGGGCCTTCGGCAGTTCTTC | CASSEERGGLRQFF
14 | NA | TRBJ2-1 | TRBD1 | TRBV6-5 | TGTGCCAGCAGAAGACAGGGGGCCTACAATGAGCAGTTCTTC | CASRRQGAYNEQFF
16 | NA | TRBJ2-1 | TRBD2 | TRBV27 | TGTGCCAGCAGTCAAACTAGCGGGGAGTCCTACAATGAGCAGTTCTTC | CASSQTSGESYNEQFF
16 | NA | TRBJ2-3 | NA | TRBV9 | TGTGCCAGCAGCGATGGGCAGCGGGTGACCACAGATACGCAGTATTTT | CASSDGQRVTTDTQYF
17 | NA | TRBJ1-5 | NA | TRBV5-8 | TGTGCCAGCATCCGGCGGGCGACAGGCATGAGCAATCAGCCCCAGCATTTT | CASIRRATGMSNQPQHF
18 | NA | TRBJ2-2 | TRBD2 | TRBV5-5 | TGTGCCAGCAGCCGCGGGACTAGCGGGGGGAGTAACACCGGGGAGCTGTTTTTT | CASSRGTSGGSNTGELFF
15 | NA | TRBJ2-1 | TRBD2 | TRBV7-9 | TGTGCCAGCAGCCAACTAGCGAGTGGATACAATGAGCAGTTCTTC | CASSQLASGYNEQFF
16 | NA | TRBJ1-2 | TRBD1 | TRBV9 | TGTGCCAGCAGCCCTCGTACCGGGACAGTCCTCTATGGCTACACCTTC | CASSPRTGTVLYGYTF
13 | once | TRBJ2-3 | NA | TRBV29-1 | TGCAGCTCCTGGGCAGGGTACACAGATACGCAGTATTTT | CSSWAGYTDTQYF
15 | NA | TRBJ1-6 | NA | TRBV6-5 | TGTGCCAGCAGCCTAAATCGGTATTTTAATTCACCCCTCCACTTT | CASSLNRYFNSPLHF
19 | NA | TRBJ2-3 | TRBD2 | TRBV5-1 | TGCGCCAGCAGCTTGGAAGGGACTAGCGGACCTTCCCGCACAGATACGCAGTATTTT | CASSLEGTSGPSRTDTQYF
15 | once | TRBJ2-6 | TRBD1 | TRBV5-4 | TGTGCCAGCAGCTCAACAGGGGACGGGGCCAACGTCCTGACTTTC | CASSSTGDGANVLTF
17 | few | TRBJ2-5 | NA | TRBV27 | TGTGCCAGCAGCCCCACCCCCCTAGCGCACCGTGGAGAGACCCAGTACTTC | CASSPTPLAHRGETQYF
15 | once | TRBJ1-5 | NA | TRBV6-1 | TGTGCCAGCAGTGAAGCCAGGGTGGGCAATCAGCCCCAGCATTTT | CASSEARVGNQPQHF
16 | NA | TRBJ2-1 | TRBD2 | TRBV6-1 | TGTGCCAGCAGTGAAGCGGGTAGCGGGGGCGCGGTGAGGCAGTTCTTC | CASSEAGSGGAVRQFF
15 | NA | TRBJ1-3 | NA | TRBV6-5 | TGTGCCAGCAGTTACCGGGAGAGCTCTGGAAACACCATATATTTT | CASSYRESSGNTIYF
15 | NA | TRBJ2-7 | TRBD2 | TRBV5-4 | TGTGCCAGCAGCTTGGGGGGACTAGCGGGGGTGGAGCAGTACTTC | CASSLGGLAGVEQYF
14 | NA | TRBJ1-5 | NA | TRBV6-1 | TGTGCCAGCAGTGAACTAGCTGGGGGGCAGCCCCAGCATTTT | CASSELAGGQPQHF
16 | medium-sized | TRBJ2-3 | NA | TRBV11-3 | TGTGCCAGCAGCTCCAGCCCATTTGGGGAGGCAGATACGCAGTATTTT | CASSSSPFGEADTQYF
14 | NA | TRBJ2-7 | TRBD2 | TRBV29-1 | TGCAGCGTGGGGGGGGTAGGGCAGGCCTACGAGCAGTACTTC | CSVGGVGQAYEQYF
14 | NA | TRBJ1-1 | TRBD1 | TRBV10-3 | TGTGCCATCAGTGTCACAGGGGGAAGCACTGAAGCTTTCTTT | CAISVTGGSTEAFF
15 | NA | TRBJ2-2 | NA | TRBV7-9 | TGTGCCAGCAGCTTAGTTCAACAGACCACCGGGGAGCTGTTTTTT | CASSLVQQTTGELFF
17 | NA | TRBJ1-2 | NA | TRBV11-2 | TGTGCCAGCATCGGTTACCTTCGAAGCGGGGGGGGCAGCGGCTACACCTTC | CASIGYLRSGGGSGYTF
17 | NA | TRBJ2-1 | TRBD2 | TRBV6-4 | TGTGCCAGCAGTGCCTCCAGGGAGCGGGGGGGGTACAATGAGCAGTTCTTC | CASSASRERGGYNEQFF
17 | NA | TRBJ2-7 | TRBD2 | TRBV7-2 | TGTGCCAGCAGCTTAGATCCGGGAGGTCCAATTTTCTACGAGCAGTACTTC | CASSLDPGGPIFYEQYF
18 | NA | TRBJ2-7 | NA | TRBV21-1 | TGTGCCAGCAGCACGTACCTCCGCCGCGTGACAGGAAACTACGAGCAGTACTTC | CASSTYLRRVTGNYEQYF
15 | NA | TRBJ1-3 | NA | TRBV4-2 | TGTGCCAGCAGCCAAGGGGGGGGATCTGGAAACACCATATATTTT | CASSQGGGSGNTIYF
16 | NA | TRBJ2-1 | TRBD1 | TRBV5-1 | TGCGCCAGCAGCCGCGCCCGGGACAGGGTAAACAATGAGCAGTTCTTC | CASSRARDRVNNEQFF
16 | NA | TRBJ2-5 | NA | TRBV27 | TGTGCCAGCGGCGCGGAGGACGCCGCTCCCTTGGAGACCCAGTACTTC | CASGAEDAAPLETQYF
14 | NA | TRBJ2-2 | TRBD1 | TRBV6-6 | TGTGCCAGCAGTTACGGGACAGGGGTCGAGGAGCTGTTTTTT | CASSYGTGVEELFF
14 | NA | TRBJ2-2 | NA | TRBV19 | TGTGCCAGTAGTATCGTGACATCCACCGGGGAGCTGTTTTTT | CASSIVTSTGELFF